These 28 T cell receptor beta chains came from one sample sequenced in a study of T cells in Graves' hyperthyroidism and ophthalmopathy. Amplified TCR beta CDR3 regions came from RNA transcripts. The HTBI set primed first-round TCR CDR3 RT-PCR. TCRdb redid the calling of the multiplex PCR reads with MiXCR, one entry per CDR3 protein. Among 650,000 to 850,000 distinct CDR3 sequences listed, 15% to 20% were seen once. Sequenced input: blood. Receptor source: a woman aged 50 to 60 with Graves' hyperthyroidism that later progressed to Graves' ophthalmopathy.

This rearrangement joins TRBV19 to TRBJ1-2, with D unclear. The CDR3 contains 12 residues. CDR1 and CDR2 (germline): LNHDA, SQIVND (reference sequence). With 5 bases removed from V and 4 bases from J, the gap between germline ends came to 8 bases. The CDR3, as DNA: TGTGCCAGTAGTTCCCTCATCTATGGCTACACCTTC. Protein: CASSSLIYGYTF.

A remark on this clonotype: This clone may be a read error of a much larger clone one base away. This chain joins TRBV5-1 and TRBJ1-2; possibly TRBD1 for D (5 bases). The germline V gene encodes CDR1 SGHRS and CDR2 YFSETQ. This CDR3 is built from 13 residues. Here the CDR3 reads CASSFGGNYDYTF. Written as DNA, the CDR3 is TGCGCCAGCAGCTTCGGGGGAAACTATGACTACACCTTC.

The rearrangement joins TRBV5-8 to TRBJ1-1; unclear D gene. CDR1 and CDR2 (germline): SGHTS, YDEGEE. V lost 3 bases, J lost 8 bases, and 17 bases lay in between. The CDR3 totals 14 residues. CDR3 loop: CASSSHPGGWEAFF. The CDR3 coding sequence is TGTGCCAGCAGCTCCCACCCTGGAGGATGGGAAGCTTTCTTT.

The V gene is TRBV27, the J gene TRBJ1-4; 7 positions agree with TRBD1. Trimming removed 8 bases from V and 8 bases from J; junction bases left unmatched: 8. This CDR3 is built from 13 residues. Germline CDR1 is MNHEY and CDR2 is SMNVEV (reference sequence). CDR3 amino acids: CASFDREGEKLFF. In nucleotides, the CDR3 is TGTGCCAGCTTCGACAGGGAAGGAGAAAAACTGTTTTTT.

This clonotype showed up just a few times. This could be a read error, since a much larger clone is one nucleotide away. The chain uses TRBV7-3 and TRBJ2-1; possible D gene TRBD1, 5 bases. There are 15 residues in the CDR3. CDR1 and CDR2 from the germline V gene are SGHTA and FQGTGA. V shed 0 bases and J shed 6 bases, with 12 bases lying between them. The CDR3 DNA follows: TGTGCCAGCAGCTTAACGTCTCAGGGCGTCAATGAGCAGTTCTTC. This gives the protein CASSLTSQGVNEQFF.

This clonotype has a handful of counts. The chain is built from TRBV15 and TRBJ2-2, with D uncertain. Germline loops: CDR1 LNHNV, CDR2 YYDKDF (reference sequence). The CDR3 loop spans 16 amino acids. The ends were cut back, 0 bases at V and 1 base at J, with 9 bases in the middle. This CDR3 reads CATSRDRRRNTGELFF. The CDR3 nucleotides are TGTGCCACCAGCAGAGATCGAAGGCGGAACACCGGGGAGCTGTTTTTT.

This clonotype was counted many times. The chain recombines TRBV12-3 or TRBV12-4 with TRBJ1-2; 10 nucleotides agree with TRBD1. V lost 1 base and J lost 7; bases outside the gene matches: 3. The CDR3 has 14 amino acids. CDR3 loop: CASSLGQGAGGYTF. CDR3 coding DNA: TGTGCCAGCAGTTTAGGACAGGGGGCAGGTGGCTACACCTTC.

There are many counts of this clonotype. The V and J genes are TRBV20-1 and TRBJ1-2, with D uncertain. The CDR3 contains 11 residues. Germline V gene data show CDR1 as DFQATT and CDR2 as SNEGSKA (reference sequence). Trimming removed 1 base from V and 7 bases from J, with 7 bases in between. CDR3 amino acids: CSARATAGYTF. CDR3 in DNA: TGCAGTGCTAGAGCTACAGCTGGCTACACCTTC.

The table lists this clonotype with a few counts. This sequence joins TRBV2 and TRBJ2-3, with 10 bases aligning to TRBD1. The CDR3 length is 15 residues. Germline-derived CDR1 and CDR2 are SNHLY and FYNNEI. V lost 3 bases and J lost 8; bases outside the gene matches: 8. CDR3 sequence (DNA): TGTGCCAGCAGTGATAGGACAGGGGGTCGGGGTACGCAGTATTTT. Its protein is CASSDRTGGRGTQYF.

This chain joins TRBV6-1 and TRBJ1-1; the D is unclear. This CDR3 spans 13 amino acids. CDR1 is MNHNS, CDR2 SASEGT, per germline. V was clipped by 6 bases and J by 11 bases, with 19 bases between them. CDR3 sequence reads: CASSPPESPEAFF. CDR3 DNA: TGTGCCAGCAGCCCACCAGAATCCCCGGAGGCTTTCTTT.

A few counts support this clonotype. V and J are TRBV5-1 and TRBJ2-2; 11 nucleotides match TRBD2. Germline V gene sequence: CDR1 SGHRS, CDR2 YFSETQ. The CDR3 spans 18 residues. Trimming cost V 2 bases and J 2 bases; bases outside gene matches: 8. The CDR3 region is CASSFGGLAGANTGELFF. CDR3 DNA sequence: TGCGCCAGCAGCTTTGGTGGACTAGCGGGCGCTAACACCGGGGAGCTGTTTTTT.

The J gene is TRBJ2-5, the V gene TRBV4-1; 7 bases align to TRBD1. Unmatched junction bases numbered 8, after V lost 5 bases and J lost 5 bases. The CDR3 is made up of 14 amino acids. Germline V gene lookup returns CDR1 MGHRA and CDR2 YSYEKL. CDR3 coding DNA: TGCGCCAGCAGCAAACCGGACAGGACCGAGACCCAGTACTTC. Its translation is CASSKPDRTETQYF.

This clonotype showed up many times. The chain is built from TRBV7-8 and TRBJ1-1; no definite D call. The CDR3 sequence is 13 residues long. The V gene's germline CDR1 is SGHVS and CDR2 FQNEAQ. V gave up 2 bases and J gave up 11 bases, with 15 bases separating them. CDR3 DNA: TGTGCCAGCAGCTTAAGCCTGGCGGTTTCCGCTTTCTTT. Its protein product is CASSLSLAVSAFF.

V gene TRBV10-3 combines with J gene TRBJ2-7; D is perhaps TRBD1 or TRBD2 (5 bases each). The V and J ends lost 6 bases and 3 bases respectively, with 18 bases between them. In germline, CDR1 is ENHRY, CDR2 SYGVKD. The CDR3 is 15 residues long. CDR3 loop: CAISDIGTAFYEQYF. In DNA form, the CDR3 reads TGTGCCATCAGCGACATCGGGACCGCTTTCTACGAGCAGTACTTC.

The J gene is TRBJ1-2, the V gene TRBV7-8; no clear D. Germline CDR1 SGHVS, CDR2 FQNEAQ. Trimming removed 1 base at V and 7 bases at J, with 16 bases between. The CDR3 sequence is 15 residues long. CDR3 residues: CASSLGLASGCGYTF. The DNA of the CDR3 is TGTGCCAGCAGCTTAGGTTTGGCTTCTGGCTGTGGCTACACCTTC.

Turning to this clonotype: Germline and junction disagree at one end, which may indicate a read error. The chain carries TRBV7-9 and TRBJ2-1; TRBD2 might be the D (6 bases). In germline, CDR1 is SEHNR, CDR2 FQNEAQ (reference sequence). The CDR3 covers 12 residues. The CDR3 is CTSSKEGGGQFF. DNA for the CDR3: TGTACCAGCAGCAAAGAGGGAGGTGGGCAGTTCTTC.

The rearrangement joins TRBV20-1 to TRBJ2-7; either TRBD1 or TRBD2 may supply D (5 bases each). The CDR3 covers 13 residues. The V and J ends lost 5 bases and 1 base respectively, with 12 bases between them. Germline CDR1 DFQATT, CDR2 SNEGSKA (reference sequence). The CDR3 DNA sequence: TGCAGTGCTCCCCGAGGGGTTTCCTACGAGCAGTACTTC. Protein sequence: CSAPRGVSYEQYF.

This clonotype was found a few times. The V and J genes are TRBV7-9 and TRBJ2-2; no clear D. Germline values: CDR1 SEHNR, CDR2 FQNEAQ (reference sequence). V was cut by 0 bases and J by 10 bases, with 12 bases left in between. The CDR3 runs 14 residues. CDR3 nucleotides: TGTGCCAGCAGCTTAGCTACCGAGTACGTGGAGCTGTTTTTT. Protein sequence: CASSLATEYVELFF.

This chain connects TRBV10-1 to TRBJ1-1; D may be TRBD1 (5 bases). CDR3 length: 15 residues. Germline CDR1 WNHNN, CDR2 SYGVQD (reference sequence). Trimming took 3 bases from V and 0 from J, leaving 11 bases between them. CDR3 region: CASSDSGPLNTEAFF. DNA for the CDR3: TGCGCCAGCAGTGACTCGGGACCGTTGAACACTGAAGCTTTCTTT.

The chain is built from TRBV27 and TRBJ1-2; no clear D. V gave up 3 bases and J gave up 4 bases, with 9 bases separating them. The germline V gene has CDR1 MNHEY and CDR2 SMNVEV (reference sequence). This CDR3 contains 13 residues. As DNA, the CDR3 is TGTGCCAGCAGTTTTGCCAGTTTCTATGGCTACACCTTC. This encodes CASSFASFYGYTF.

This clonotype was seen a few times. V is TRBV6-1 and J is TRBJ1-4; D perhaps matches TRBD1 (6 bases). Trimming took off 6 bases at V and 8 bases at J, with 16 bases between the two ends. Germline CDR1 reads MNHNS; CDR2 reads SASEGT. The CDR3 covers 14 residues. The CDR3 region is CASSTGGLMEKLFF. CDR3 bases: TGTGCCAGCAGCACGGGGGGGCTTATGGAAAAACTGTTTTTT.

This clonotype was recorded many times. The gene calls are TRBV29-1 and TRBJ2-1, with D possibly being TRBD1 or TRBD2 (6 bases each). Germline lookup yields CDR1 SQVTM and CDR2 ANQGSEA. V was clipped by 4 bases and J by 3 bases, with 13 bases between them. The CDR3 runs 14 residues. CDR3 sequence reads: CSVGTRGHYNEQFF. The CDR3 DNA reads TGCAGCGTTGGTACCCGGGGGCACTACAATGAGCAGTTCTTC.

This clonotype was observed many times. V gene TRBV5-1 combines with J gene TRBJ1-1, with 8 bases matching TRBD1. Germline CDR1 reads SGHRS; CDR2 reads YFSETQ. After removal of 5 bases from V and 5 bases from J, the junction contained 5 bases not matched to a gene. The CDR3 has 13 residues. This chain's CDR3 is CASRPGGGTEAFF. The CDR3 DNA reads TGCGCCAGCAGGCCAGGGGGCGGAACTGAAGCTTTCTTT.

This clonotype was detected once. The chain joins TRBV19 to TRBJ1-5, with 9 bases lining up with TRBD1. Germline V gene data show CDR1 as LNHDA and CDR2 as SQIVND (reference sequence). The CDR3 sequence is 15 residues long. Germline trimming cut 6 bases from V and 6 bases from J; bases unmatched to any gene: 9. The CDR3 nucleotides are TGTGCCAGTAGACAACAGGGGGCGGGCGGTCAGCCCCAGCATTTT. It encodes CASRQQGAGGQPQHF.

This clonotype was seen a few times. V is TRBV18 and J is TRBJ1-3; D not resolved. V shed 2 bases and J shed 4 bases, with 12 bases lying between them. Germline loops: CDR1 KGHSH, CDR2 LQKENI. The CDR3 extends over 15 amino acids. Here the CDR3 reads CASSPFDGLGNTIYF. The CDR3 DNA sequence: TGTGCCAGCTCACCATTCGACGGGCTGGGAAACACCATATATTTT.

As for this clonotype: It may be a read error: a sequence one base away is much more abundant. The V call is TRBV2, the J call TRBJ1-5, with D maybe TRBD1 (5 bases). Germline V CDR1 and CDR2: SNHLY, FYNNEI. This CDR3 is built from 14 residues. CDR3 sequence reads: CPSTGPYSNQPQHF. The CDR3, as DNA: TGTCCCAGCACAGGCCCGTATAGCAATCAGCCCCAGCATTTT.

This clonotype was counted many times. The V gene is TRBV6-1, the J gene TRBJ1-4, with 8 bases that match TRBD1. CDR1 and CDR2 from the germline V gene are MNHNS and SASEGT. The CDR3 is made up of 13 amino acids. DNA for the CDR3: TGTGCAGGACCCCAGACAGGGGTGGAAAAACTGTTTTTT. Translating gives CAGPQTGVEKLFF.

This chain joins TRBV10-3 and TRBJ1-4; maybe TRBD1 (5 bases). Germline-derived CDR1 and CDR2 are ENHRY and SYGVKD. V was pared by 6 bases and J by 8 bases, with 16 bases between. This CDR3 spans 14 amino acids. CDR3 residues: CAISSSGAGEKLFF. In DNA form, the CDR3 reads TGTGCCATCAGCTCATCCGGGGCAGGAGAAAAACTGTTTTTT.